This record concerns one TCR beta chain sequence. Its specificity is not known. With 2 bases removed from V and 7 bases from J, the gap between germline ends came to 12 bases. Germline V gene lookup returns CDR1 GTSNPN and CDR2 SVGIG (reference sequence). The CDR3 is made up of 13 amino acids. For ophthalmopathy patients, the Clinical Activity Score was at least 3 and the NOSPECS grade at least 4; duration was under 3 months. Exclusion followed for patients with uncontrolled infection, other autoimmune disease, pregnancy or lactation. Diagnostic decisions used clinical symptoms, serum thyroxine and TRAb, thyroid ultrasound and orbital computed tomography. Amplification of TCR beta CDR3 regions was performed using RNA transcripts as template. HTBI primers were the set used in a first-round RT-PCR of the TCR CDR3. Using its own MiXCR run on the multiplex PCR reads, TCRdb lists one record per CDR3 protein. Of approximately 600,000 distinct CDR3 sequences listed, about 20% were seen once; the top ten hold more than 30%.

The sample originates from a study of T cells in Graves' hyperthyroidism and ophthalmopathy. Overall study findings and caveats: The model's output predicted ophthalmopathy at a median of around 7 months prior to onset.

The sample comprised blood. The TCR was taken from a man aged 30-40 years with Graves' ophthalmopathy. The chain links TRBV30 to TRBJ2-1, with D possibly matching TRBD2 (5 bases). CDR3 DNA sequence: TGTGCCTGGAGTTTGAGCGGAGTGAATGAGCAGTTCTTC. It translates to CAWSLSGVNEQFF.